This TCR beta chain was sequenced during a study of tumor-infiltrating lymphocytes in localized non-small cell lung cancer. Study-level information: The cohort mixed smokers and never-smokers, several histologies, and some post-neoadjuvant-chemotherapy samples.

Profiling relied on immunoSEQ multiplex PCR, and the TCRdb table lists in-frame clones only, not all of them. Of just over 7,000 clones detected, 74% appear once; the ten largest clones hold 6% to 8%. As concerns this clone: The antigen remains undetermined.

V was clipped by 2 bases and J by 6 bases; unmatched bases: 11. The germline V gene has CDR1 SGDLS and CDR2 YYNGEE. CDR3 size: 15 residues. General study results and limits: No T-cell fraction difference was seen between IM1 and IM2 tumors. TCRbeta sequencing showed higher T cell infiltration in tumors than uninvolved lung. Only some patients had TCR sequencing, depending on available tissue.

The sequenced sample consisted of uninvolved lung tissue not adjacent to the tumor. This chain connects TRBV9 to TRBJ2-7, with 7 bases identical to TRBD1. This clonotype was sampled from a human donor with non-small cell lung cancer. The CDR3 loop reads CASSVGQSGNFEQYF. As DNA, the CDR3 is TGTGCCAGCAGCGTGGGACAGTCCGGTAACTTCGAGCAGTACTTC.